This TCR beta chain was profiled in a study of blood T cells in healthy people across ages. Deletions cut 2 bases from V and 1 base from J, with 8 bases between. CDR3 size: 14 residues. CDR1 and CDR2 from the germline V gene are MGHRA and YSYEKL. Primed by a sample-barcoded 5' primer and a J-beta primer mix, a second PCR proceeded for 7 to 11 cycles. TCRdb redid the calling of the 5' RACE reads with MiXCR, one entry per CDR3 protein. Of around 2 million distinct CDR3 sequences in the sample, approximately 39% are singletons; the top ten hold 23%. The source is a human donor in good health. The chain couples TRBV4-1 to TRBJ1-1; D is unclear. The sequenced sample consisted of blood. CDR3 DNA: TGCGCCAGCAGCCAATCTCTTGCGAACACTGAAGCTTTCTTT. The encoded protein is CASSQSLANTEAFF.